This T cell receptor beta chain was found in a study of cytomegalovirus exposure and HLA in healthy donors. Study results and limitations: Researchers reportedly found TCR beta sequences accurately predicted most subjects' HLA-A and HLA-B alleles.

Only a few counts were recorded for this clone. Its target is unknown. With 2 bases clipped from V and 2 bases from J, the junction kept 2 bases outside the gene matches. This CDR3 region has 14 residues. Germline V gives CDR1 MGHRA, CDR2 YSYEKL. Researchers ran the PCR with 60 Vbeta and 13 Jbeta primers. Clones were sequenced by immunoSEQ multiplex PCR, and TCRdb holds only the in-frame ones, with some missing. This sample carries more than 90,000 clones, roughly 72% of them seen once, and the ten largest clones take about 0.5%. The sample taken for sequencing was PBMCs. This receptor was identified in a man aged 30 to 45 in good health and CMV-seronegative. The rearrangement joins TRBV4-1 to TRBJ1-2; TRBD1 matches at 7 bases. As DNA, the CDR3 is TGCGCCAGCAGCCAACTGGACAGGAACTATGGCTACACCTTC. Translating gives CASSQLDRNYGYTF.